This T cell receptor beta chain is from a study of shared clonotypes between healthy human individuals. Some clones are missing from TCRdb's copy, which holds only in-frame ones; the method was immunoSEQ multiplex PCR. The repertoire includes under 1,900,000 clones, 98% of them detected once, and 0.3% to 0.45% sits in the top ten. This CDR3 has 14 amino acids. CDR1 LNHNV and CDR2 YYDKDF come from the germline V gene (reference sequence). The ends were cut back, 5 bases at V and 0 bases at J, with 7 bases in the middle. This TCR derives from a man aged 25 to 45 in good health. The sequencing input was naive CD4+ T cells sorted from blood. Specified subset: CD45RA+ positively selected. This rearrangement joins TRBV15 to TRBJ1-4; D unclear. The CDR3 bases are TGTGCCACCAGCGCCTATGCAACTAATGAAAAACTGTTTTTT. Its translation is CATSAYATNEKLFF. The full variable domain, completed using reference TRBV15 and TRBJ1-4, is DAMVIQNPRYQVTQFGKPVTLSCSQTLNHNVMYWYQQKSSQAPKLLFHYYDKDFNNEADTPDNFQSRRPNTSFCFLDIRSPGLGDTAMYLCATSAYATNEKLFFGSGTQLSVL.